Described below is a single T cell receptor beta chain sequence and its context. Its cognate antigen has yet to be identified. Per-nucleotide qualities are absent, and no much larger clonotype sits a single base away. Trimming removed 2 bases from V and 2 bases from J; the gene matches leave 3 bases unexplained. The CDR3 sequence holds 15 residues, the cysteine and phenylalanine included. Only CDR3 DNA is held: 45 bases, read in frame from base 1. From a lookup of the germline V gene, CDR1 and CDR2 are LGHNT and FRNRAP. The source of the sample is a study of blood T cell repertoires in COVID-19 (TCRdb year 2020). Regarding the research as a whole: Samples from collaborators originated in the United States, Italy and Spain and spanned both the acute and convalescent phases of COVID-19. Samples came from the ongoing ImmuneRACE study (first 160 participants) plus 1,254 subjects from 6 global collaborators. The material from the prospective study consisted of cDNA or gDNA derived from T cells, B-cell-depleted T cells, or PBMCs. The repertoires were released in a freely available public database meant as a resource for research on the immune response to SARS-CoV-2. The dataset comprised deeply sampled blood TCRbeta repertoires from subjects exposed to, actively infected with, or recovered from COVID-19. Where available, HLA class I and class II types were obtained from metadata supplied by the sample provider rather than from assay-based typing. Nearly every sample came with metadata listing a de-identified subject ID, COVID-19 status, age in years and sex.

The immunoSEQ Assay, a bias-controlled multiplex PCR, was used to amplify TCRbeta CDR3 regions from genomic DNA. Under the source paper's analysis protocol: The number of nucleated cells in each sample was estimated from the amplification of reference gene primers within the assay. Sequence reads were collapsed and filtered to measure the absolute abundance of every unique TCRbeta CDR3 rearrangement. For each sample, productive Simpson clonality was calculated as the square root of Simpson's diversity index over productive rearrangements. TCRdb limited this immuneACCESS table to in-frame rearrangements with V and J called. A share of clones is missing; checked studies link under half to unresolved V genes, and the rest is unexplained. V, J and clone size are taken as reported in that table, and D and trimming were inferred from the DNA itself. This sample holds fewer than 500,000 clones; 70% to 90% were observed only once. The ten largest account for about 0.89% of the sample.

General findings and caveats noted by the study authors: The amount of clinical and demographic metadata varied by source and participant and was provided uncurated.

In the prospective study, participants were roughly 18 to 100 years old, resided in about 25 geographic areas of the United States, and were enrolled through a virtual design. In the prospective study, cohorts were assigned on the basis of participant-reported clinical history obtained from a screening survey and a study questionnaire. In the prospective study, whole blood, serum and a nasopharyngeal or oropharyngeal swab were collected from each participant by mobile phlebotomists. Participants in the prospective study had the option to provide additional blood draws and questionnaires over a roughly two-month period. Blood samples from the prospective study were shipped frozen or at room temperature prior to DNA extraction.

The chain links TRBV12-5 with TRBJ2-7, and TRBD1 matches 10 of the central bases. This TCR was sampled from a woman aged 25 to 39 with acute COVID-19. The sample comprised PBMCs or T cells enriched from blood (not recorded which). The CDR3 protein: CASGLPGQGPYEQYF. The DNA sequence is TGTGCTAGTGGTTTGCCGGGACAGGGGCCCTACGAGCAGTACTTC. Joined to the reference TRBV12-5 and TRBJ2-7 proteins, this CDR3 gives the full variable domain: DARVTQTPRHKVTEMGQEVTMRCQPILGHNTVFWYRQTMMQGLELLAYFRNRAPLDDSGMPKDRFSAEMPDATLATLKIQPSEPRDSAVYFCASGLPGQGPYEQYFGPGTRLTVT.